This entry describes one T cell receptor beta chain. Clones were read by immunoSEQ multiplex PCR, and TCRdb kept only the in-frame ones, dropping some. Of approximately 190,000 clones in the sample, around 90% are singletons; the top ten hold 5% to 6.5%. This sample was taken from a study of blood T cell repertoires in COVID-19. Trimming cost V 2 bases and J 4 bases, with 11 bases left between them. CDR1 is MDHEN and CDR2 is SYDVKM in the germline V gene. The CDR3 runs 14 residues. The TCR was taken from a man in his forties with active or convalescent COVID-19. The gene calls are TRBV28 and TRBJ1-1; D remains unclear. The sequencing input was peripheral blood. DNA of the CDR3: TGTGCCAGCAGTTTACCTCAATGGCCCACTGAAGCTTTCTTT. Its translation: CASSLPQWPTEAFF. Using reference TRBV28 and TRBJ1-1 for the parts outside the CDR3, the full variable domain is DVKVTQSSRYLVKRTGEKVFLECVQDMDHENMFWYRQDPGLGLRLIYFSYDVKMKEKGDIPEGYSVSREKKERFSLILESASTNQTSMYLCASSLPQWPTEAFFGQGTRLTVV.